What follows describes a single T cell receptor beta chain. Some clones are missing from TCRdb's copy, which holds only in-frame ones; the method was immunoSEQ multiplex PCR. The data show under 65,000 clones, roughly 80% seen once. This entry is derived from a study of lymphopenia after photon versus proton radiotherapy. V gave up 7 bases and J gave up 1 base, with 10 bases separating them. Germline V gene lookup returns CDR1 MNHNS and CDR2 SASEGT. The CDR3 length is 14 residues. This TCR was sampled from a man between 60 and 70 years old with pancreatic cancer. V usage is TRBV6-1 and J usage is TRBJ2-2; D is perhaps TRBD1 (5 bases). Sequenced material: peripheral blood, taken from a patient treated with proton-based radiotherapy. CDR3 protein: CASILTGNTGELFF. The CDR3 DNA reads TGTGCCAGCATCCTCACAGGGAACACCGGGGAGCTGTTTTTT.